The 12 T cell receptor beta chains below come from one sample, sequenced in a study of technical replicates of blood from several donors. Only in-frame clones appear in the TCRdb table, and some are missing; sequencing was by immunoSEQ multiplex PCR. The profile shows 60,000 to 65,000 clones, approximately 89% of them singletons. Sequenced material: PBMCs. All receptors come from a human donor in good health. Some clones in this sample may be carry-over from other donors' samples.

The rearrangement links TRBV5-1 to TRBJ1-2; D not certain. This CDR3 contains 13 residues. Trimming cost V 4 bases and J 8 bases, with 15 bases left between them. Germline V lookup: CDR1 SGHRS, CDR2 YFSETQ. CDR3 in amino acids: CASSRPGGEGYTF. The CDR3 DNA is TGCGCCAGCAGCCGCCCCGGCGGGGAAGGCTACACCTTC.

The V gene is TRBV2, the J gene TRBJ2-3; tentatively, D is TRBD1 (6 bases). The V gene lost 8 bases and the J gene lost 0 bases, with 12 bases spanning the gap. Germline V CDR1 and CDR2: SNHLY, FYNNEI. The CDR3 totals 14 residues. Here the CDR3 DNA reads TGTGCCAGCCCGGGACACTCTAGCACAGATACGCAGTATTTT. This translates into CASPGHSSTDTQYF.

The rearrangement joins TRBV29-1 to TRBJ2-6, with D perhaps matching TRBD2 (6 bases). This CDR3 region has 15 residues. Germline CDR1 and CDR2: SQVTM and ANQGSEA. Trimming shortened V by 2 bases and J by 3 bases, and 11 bases separated the two germline ends. The CDR3 reads CSVENGGFGANVLTF. CDR3 in DNA: TGCAGCGTTGAAAATGGGGGGTTTGGGGCCAACGTCCTGACTTTC.

The chain has TRBV5-4 and TRBJ2-5; 9 bases align to TRBD2. This CDR3 is built from 15 residues. The germline V gene has CDR1 SGHNT and CDR2 YYREEE (reference sequence). Trimming cost V 0 bases and J 7 bases; bases outside gene matches: 7. The CDR3: CASSLGVGREGTQYF. The DNA for the CDR3 is TGTGCCAGCAGCTTGGGTGTAGGGCGGGAGGGGACCCAGTACTTC.

This rearrangement joins TRBV7-2 to TRBJ1-1, with D possibly TRBD1 on 6 matching bases. Per germline, CDR1 SGHTA and CDR2 FQGNSA. The CDR3 extends over 15 amino acids. V was clipped by 1 base and J by 5 bases, with 14 bases between them. CDR3: CASSLEQGKGTEAFF. CDR3 DNA sequence: TGTGCCAGCAGCTTAGAGCAGGGGAAGGGAACTGAAGCTTTCTTT.

This clone was seen just once. The chain links TRBV5-1 to TRBJ1-1; D not certain. V gave up 0 bases and J gave up 3 bases, with 15 bases separating them. Germline V lookup: CDR1 SGHRS, CDR2 YFSETQ. The CDR3 sequence is 16 residues long. The CDR3 DNA is TGCGCCAGCAGCTTGGCGTCCGGTCTCGGGTACACTGAAGCTTTCTTT. Translated, it gives CASSLASGLGYTEAFF.

This clone was found once. CDR3 in amino acids: CASSLDTRETQYF. DNA for the CDR3: TGTGCCAGCAGCTTGGACACTCGAGAGACCCAGTACTTC. The chain uses TRBV7-2 and TRBJ2-5; a possible D gene is TRBD1 (5 bases). This CDR3 comprises 13 residues. The germline gives CDR1 SGHTA, CDR2 FQGNSA. V lost 3 bases to trimming and J lost 4 bases, with 9 bases between them.

This rearrangement joins TRBV19 to TRBJ2-7; 8 bases align to TRBD1. Germline CDR1 LNHDA, CDR2 SQIVND (reference sequence). Trimming took 3 bases from V and 6 from J; bases not matched to a gene: 7. This CDR3 has 14 residues. The CDR3 protein is CASSIRGQGAEQYF. CDR3 coding DNA: TGTGCCAGTAGTATTAGAGGACAGGGAGCCGAGCAGTACTTC.

This CDR3 reads CASTLGGTGELFF. DNA for the CDR3: TGTGCCAGCACACTGGGGGGCACCGGGGAGCTGTTTTTT. The rearrangement joins TRBV2 to TRBJ2-2; maybe TRBD2 (6 bases). The V and J ends lost 7 bases and 4 bases respectively, with 10 bases between them. The germline V gene has CDR1 SNHLY and CDR2 FYNNEI. The CDR3 runs to 13 residues.

This chain uses TRBV11-3 with TRBJ2-7; TRBD2 matches 7 bases. The trim removed 8 bases at V and 6 bases at J, leaving 7 bases unmatched. Germline V gene sequence: CDR1 SGHNT, CDR2 YENEEA. This CDR3 has 12 residues. This CDR3 is CASQAGPGEQYF. DNA for the CDR3: TGTGCCAGCCAAGCGGGGCCCGGCGAGCAGTACTTC. Using reference TRBV11-3 and TRBJ2-7 for the parts outside the CDR3, the full variable domain is EAGVVQSPRYKIIEKKQPVAFWCNPISGHNTLYWYLQNLGQGPELLIRYENEEAVDDSQLPKDRFSAERLKGVDSTLKIQPAELGDSAVYLCASQAGPGEQYFGPGTRLTVT.

The V gene is TRBV15, the J gene TRBJ2-3; 8 positions match TRBD1. The CDR3 covers 15 residues. Germline V gene sequence: CDR1 LNHNV, CDR2 YYDKDF (reference sequence). With V trimmed by 5 bases and J by 4 bases, 8 bases remained unmatched. The CDR3 nucleotides read TGTGCCACCAGCCTAAGACAGGGGTCCCCAGATACGCAGTATTTT. This codes for CATSLRQGSPDTQYF.

This clone has a single count. The chain employs TRBV2 and TRBJ2-3, with TRBD1 as a possible D gene (6 bases). Germline V lookup: CDR1 SNHLY, CDR2 FYNNEI. The V gene lost 5 bases and the J gene lost 3 bases, with 15 bases spanning the gap. The CDR3 has 15 residues. The CDR3: CASSQGTLATDTQYF. In DNA, the CDR3 is TGTGCCAGCAGTCAAGGGACACTGGCGACAGATACGCAGTATTTT. Together with reference TRBV2 and TRBJ2-3, the CDR3 gives the full variable domain: EPEVTQTPSHQVTQMGQEVILRCVPISNHLYFYWYRQILGQKVEFLVSFYNNEISEKSEIFDDQFSVERPDGSNFTLKIRSTKLEDSAMYFCASSQGTLATDTQYFGPGTRLTVL.